These 30 T cell receptor beta chains were all obtained from the same sample, sequenced in a study of Ad26.COV2.S vaccination and SARS-CoV-2 variants. Regarding treatment: around 19 received Ad26.COV2.S at low or high dose, single or two shots; about 5 received placebo; per-sample allocation not given. Samples analyzed were those drawn on day 63 after the first vaccine or placebo injection. Profiling relied on immunoSEQ multiplex PCR, and the TCRdb table lists in-frame clones only, not all of them. The data show about 480,000 clones, roughly nine tenths seen once. The sequencing here drew on peripheral blood, taken in a trial of Ad26.COV2.S vaccine versus placebo. These TCRs come from a person between 18 and 59 years old who received the Ad26.COV2.S COVID-19 vaccine or a placebo.

This sequence joins TRBV7-8 and TRBJ2-7, with TRBD2 matching over 8 bases. The CDR3 totals 14 residues. With 2 bases clipped from V and 2 bases from J, the junction kept 2 bases outside the gene matches. Per the germline V gene, CDR1 is SGHVS and CDR2 is FQNEAQ. CDR3 bases: TGTGCCAGCAGCTTAACTAGCGGACCCTACGAGCAGTACTTC. Translated: CASSLTSGPYEQYF.

The V and J genes are TRBV6-5 and TRBJ1-1; 7 bases are a match to TRBD1. Germline V lookup: CDR1 MNHEY, CDR2 SVGAGI. J was trimmed by 5 bases and V by 0 bases; bases with no gene match: 3. This CDR3 has 14 residues. CDR3 residues: CASSYSSTGTEAFF. CDR3 DNA sequence: TGTGCCAGCAGTTACTCTTCGACAGGGACTGAAGCTTTCTTT.

The chain employs TRBV7-2 and TRBJ2-7; maybe TRBD1 (7 bases). There are 13 residues in the CDR3. The ends were cut back, 5 bases at V and 6 bases at J, with 14 bases in the middle. The germline gives CDR1 SGHTA, CDR2 FQGNSA. This CDR3 reads CASSPGGSTEQYF. CDR3 sequence (DNA): TGTGCCAGCAGCCCAGGGGGGAGCACCGAGCAGTACTTC.

This sequence joins TRBV19 and TRBJ1-1; unclear D gene. CDR1 and CDR2 from the germline V gene are LNHDA and SQIVND (reference sequence). This CDR3 is built from 14 residues. Trimming took 4 bases from V and 1 from J, leaving 10 bases between them. The CDR3 loop reads CASSNAAGNTEAFF. The CDR3 DNA is TGTGCCAGTAGTAATGCCGCGGGGAACACTGAAGCTTTCTTT.

The chain couples TRBV6-4 to TRBJ1-5; no clear D. Germline V CDR1 and CDR2: MRHNA, SNTAGT. V was shortened by 6 bases and J by 6 bases, with 30 bases between the two germline ends. The CDR3 loop spans 19 amino acids. CDR3 region: CASSTQTGSPGHHCQPQHF. CDR3 DNA: TGTGCCAGCAGCACACAGACGGGGTCCCCCGGTCATCATTGTCAGCCCCAGCATTTT.

The chain is built from TRBV28 and TRBJ1-2; D unresolved. CDR3 size: 13 residues. V was trimmed by 6 bases and J by 0 bases, leaving 8 bases between them. The germline CDR1 and CDR2 sequences are MDHEN and SYDVKM. The CDR3 DNA follows: TGTGCCAGCAGCCGGGAAACTAACTATGGCTACACCTTC. Residues: CASSRETNYGYTF.

The CDR3 reads CASSLIGGSAHEQYF. The CDR3 DNA reads TGTGCCAGCAGCTTGATTGGCGGGAGTGCCCACGAGCAGTACTTC. The chain employs TRBV5-4 and TRBJ2-7; 7 bases are shared with TRBD2. The V and J ends lost 1 base and 5 bases, in that order; junction bases with no gene match: 9. The CDR3 runs 15 residues. Germline loops: CDR1 SGHNT, CDR2 YYREEE (reference sequence).

The genes are TRBV28 and TRBJ2-7; 8 nucleotides align to TRBD2. This CDR3 contains 15 residues. The ends lost 4 bases at V and 5 bases at J; junction bases unmatched: 10. The germline V gene encodes CDR1 MDHEN and CDR2 SYDVKM. The CDR3 reads CASSWGGLVAHEQYF. The CDR3 DNA sequence: TGTGCCAGCAGTTGGGGGGGACTAGTTGCCCACGAGCAGTACTTC.

The chain's CDR3 is CASSQGTSGTETQYF. For the CDR3, the DNA is TGTGCCAGCAGCCAAGGGACTAGCGGGACAGAGACCCAGTACTTC. This chain joins TRBV3-1 (or the pseudogene TRBV3-2) and TRBJ2-5, with TRBD2 matching 12 bases. This CDR3 is 15 amino acids long. V was pared by 1 base and J by 4 bases, with 1 base of the junction left unmatched. From germline, CDR1 is LGHDT and CDR2 YNNKEL (reference sequence).

The rearrangement uses TRBV7-9 and TRBJ2-5; D is tentatively TRBD1 or TRBD2 (5 bases each). The V end was cut by 5 bases, the J end by 5 bases, with 18 bases between. This CDR3 is built from 15 residues. The germline CDR1 and CDR2 sequences are SEHNR and FQNEAQ (reference sequence). CDR3 sequence reads: CASSPRDGRWETQYF. CDR3 DNA sequence: TGTGCCAGCAGCCCAAGGGACGGGCGCTGGGAGACCCAGTACTTC. The whole variable domain, remainder taken from reference TRBV7-9 and TRBJ2-5, is DTGVSQNPRHKITKRGQNVTFRCDPISEHNRLYWYRQTLGQGPEFLTYFQNEAQLEKSRLLSDRFSAERPKGSFSTLEIQRTEQGDSAMYLCASSPRDGRWETQYFGPGTRLLVL.

V is TRBV6-2 or TRBV6-3 and J is TRBJ2-5; possibly TRBD2 for D (6 bases). Between the trimmed V and J ends, which lost 0 bases and 3 bases, there was a span of 14 bases. CDR3 length: 16 amino acids. Germline CDR1 reads MNHEY; CDR2 reads SVGEGT. The CDR3 DNA reads as TGTGCCAGCAGTTACTCGCCTAGCGAGGGGAAAGAGACCCAGTACTTC. Residues: CASSYSPSEGKETQYF.

The J gene is TRBJ1-1, the V gene TRBV11-1; a weak D match, TRBD1 (5 bases). CDR1 is SGHAT, CDR2 FQDESV, per germline (reference sequence). The CDR3 contains 15 residues. With 6 bases removed from V and 1 base from J, the gap between germline ends came to 15 bases. Written as DNA, the CDR3 is TGTGCCAGCAGTGAAGTGGGACGGGGGAACACTGAAGCTTTCTTT. Amino acid sequence: CASSEVGRGNTEAFF.

The chain couples TRBV3-1 (or the pseudogene TRBV3-2) to TRBJ2-1; TRBD2 agrees at 7 bases. From germline, CDR1 is LGHDT and CDR2 YNNKEL (reference sequence). Trimming removed 2 bases from V and 5 bases from J; junction bases left unmatched: 12. The CDR3 is made up of 17 amino acids. The DNA of the CDR3 is TGTGCCAGCAGCCAATCCGTCGGCGGGAGTTTCAACAATGAGCAGTTCTTC. The encoded protein is CASSQSVGGSFNNEQFF.

V usage is TRBV14 and J usage is TRBJ1-1, with D perhaps TRBD1 (6 bases). Germline V CDR1 and CDR2: SGHDN, FVKESK. There are 14 residues in the CDR3. With 3 bases removed from V and 6 bases from J, the gap between germline ends came to 14 bases. The CDR3 loop reads CASSHVGAGAEAFF. In nucleotides, the CDR3 is TGTGCCAGCAGCCATGTGGGGGCGGGCGCTGAAGCTTTCTTT. Full variable domain (missing parts from reference TRBV14 and TRBJ1-1): EAGVTQFPSHSVIEKGQTVTLRCDPISGHDNLYWYRRVMGKEIKFLLHFVKESKQDESGMPNNRFLAERTGGTYSTLKVQPAELEDSGVYFCASSHVGAGAEAFFGQGTRLTVV.

Note on this clone: Sequence at one end of the junction differs from germline and may be a read error. This rearrangement joins TRBV6-5 to TRBJ1-4; no clear D. Germline V gene sequence: CDR1 MNHEY, CDR2 SVGAGI. The CDR3 is 14 residues long. CDR3 sequence (DNA): TGTGCCAGCAGTTACTCGTCGAGGGATGAAGAACTGTTTTTT. It codes for CASSYSSRDEELFF.

J is TRBJ1-2 and V is TRBV3-1 (or the pseudogene TRBV3-2); unclear D gene. This CDR3 has 13 amino acids. V shed 3 bases and J shed 8 bases, with 13 bases lying between them. Germline CDR1 reads LGHDT; CDR2 reads YNNKEL (reference sequence). The CDR3 DNA follows: TGTGCCAGCAGCCAGAAGGAGCGAGAAGGCTACACCTTC. Residues: CASSQKEREGYTF.

The chain uses TRBV6-5 and TRBJ1-5; D not certain. CDR3 length: 14 residues. From germline, CDR1 is MNHEY and CDR2 SVGAGI. V was shortened by 10 bases and J by 4 bases, with 17 bases between the two germline ends. CDR3 loop: CATQYGDENQPQHF. As DNA, the CDR3 is TGTGCCACCCAATACGGGGATGAGAATCAGCCCCAGCATTTT.

The chain has TRBV7-2 and TRBJ2-1; 13 bases fit TRBD2. The CDR3 loop spans 19 amino acids. V was pared by 2 bases and J by 1 base, with 8 bases of the junction left unmatched. Germline loops: CDR1 SGHTA, CDR2 FQGNSA. CDR3 coding DNA: TGTGCCAGCAGCTTATTTCGGAGGACTAGCGGGGGTTCCTACAATGAGCAGTTCTTC. Protein sequence: CASSLFRRTSGGSYNEQFF. The full variable domain, completed using reference TRBV7-2 and TRBJ2-1, is GAGVSQSPSNKVTEKGKDVELRCDPISGHTALYWYRQSLGQGLEFLIYFQGNSAPDKSGLPSDRFSAERTGGSVSTLTIQRTQQEDSAVYLCASSLFRRTSGGSYNEQFFGPGTRLTVL.

The J gene is TRBJ1-1, the V gene TRBV30; D gene unclear. V was shortened by 2 bases and J by 1 base, with 8 bases between the two germline ends. The CDR3 covers 13 residues. Germline CDR1 reads GTSNPN; CDR2 reads SVGIG (reference sequence). For the CDR3, the DNA is TGTGCCTGGAGTCGCGGGCCGAACACTGAAGCTTTCTTT. As protein: CAWSRGPNTEAFF.

This rearrangement joins TRBV7-6 to TRBJ2-2; unclear D gene. CDR1 and CDR2 (germline): SGHVS, FNYEAQ. The CDR3 covers 16 residues. Trimming took off 4 bases at V and 6 bases at J, with 18 bases between the two ends. CDR3 sequence (DNA): TGTGCCAGCAGCTCCTTTCTTACTCAAGTGTCCGGGGAGCTGTTTTTT. It translates to CASSSFLTQVSGELFF.

The genes are TRBV6-4 and TRBJ2-2; unclear D gene. Germline lookup yields CDR1 MRHNA and CDR2 SNTAGT. V was trimmed by 9 bases and J by 1 base, leaving 9 bases between them. The CDR3 length is 13 residues. The CDR3 reads CARRRKNTGELFF. Written as DNA, the CDR3 is TGTGCCAGGCGCAGAAAGAACACCGGGGAGCTGTTTTTT.

The chain joins TRBV7-9 to TRBJ2-1; 12 positions agree with TRBD2. The V gene's germline CDR1 is SEHNR and CDR2 FQNEAQ (reference sequence). V shed 4 bases, J shed 5 bases, and the junction held 0 bases outside the gene matches. This CDR3 is 14 amino acids long. The CDR3 DNA reads TGTGCCAGCAGCTCTAGCGGGAGGGACAATGAGCAGTTCTTC. Its translation: CASSSSGRDNEQFF.

The chain joins TRBV4-3 to TRBJ1-4; 9 positions agree with TRBD1. With V trimmed by 5 bases and J by 7 bases, 5 bases remained unmatched. Germline CDR1 LGHNA, CDR2 YSLEER. The CDR3 runs to 14 residues. The CDR3 region has the DNA TGCGCCAGCAGCTACGGGACAGGGTTTGAAAAACTGTTTTTT. This codes for CASSYGTGFEKLFF.

The rearrangement uses TRBV28 and TRBJ1-2; D is possibly TRBD1 (6 bases). The CDR3 contains 15 residues. The germline V gene encodes CDR1 MDHEN and CDR2 SYDVKM. V was cut by 2 bases and J by 4 bases, with 14 bases left in between. The CDR3 loop reads CASSLRAGAAYGYTF. CDR3 nucleotide sequence: TGTGCCAGCAGTTTAAGGGCAGGGGCAGCCTATGGCTACACCTTC.

This clone has a handful of counts. The genes are TRBV4-2 and TRBJ1-5; 8 bases line up with TRBD1. In germline, CDR1 is LGHNA, CDR2 YNFKEQ. The CDR3 extends over 15 amino acids. The V segment lost 5 bases and the J segment 0 bases; nucleotides outside the gene matches: 3. DNA of the CDR3: TGTGCCAGCAGCTTTGACAGGGGTAGCAATCAGCCCCAGCATTTT. Its protein is CASSFDRGSNQPQHF.

J is TRBJ1-3 and V is TRBV15, with D uncertain. CDR1 is LNHNV and CDR2 is YYDKDF in the germline V gene (reference sequence). Trimming pared 4 bases from V and 0 bases from J, leaving 7 bases between. There are 14 residues in the CDR3. The CDR3 is CATSTGGSGNTIYF. CDR3 nucleotides: TGTGCCACCAGCACCGGCGGCTCTGGAAACACCATATATTTT. Full variable domain (remainder filled in from reference TRBV15 and TRBJ1-3): DAMVIQNPRYQVTQFGKPVTLSCSQTLNHNVMYWYQQKSSQAPKLLFHYYDKDFNNEADTPDNFQSRRPNTSFCFLDIRSPGLGDTAMYLCATSTGGSGNTIYFGEGSWLTVV.

This clone was detected once. The chain's CDR3 is CASSPMFSGGRDEKLFF. The CDR3 bases are TGTGCCAGCAGCCCAATGTTTTCAGGGGGGAGGGATGAAAAACTGTTTTTT. This chain connects TRBV28 to TRBJ1-4, with 7 bases fitting TRBD1. V lost 6 bases to trimming and J lost 6 bases; unmatched junction nucleotides: 16. The CDR3 is 17 amino acids. The germline V gene encodes CDR1 MDHEN and CDR2 SYDVKM.

The J gene is TRBJ2-7, the V gene TRBV5-4; D not certain. V was cut by 0 bases and J by 4 bases, with 11 bases left in between. The CDR3 spans 14 residues. In germline, CDR1 is SGHNT, CDR2 YYREEE (reference sequence). Written as DNA, the CDR3 is TGTGCCAGCAGCTTGGACGGCAGAACATACGAGCAGTACTTC. Protein: CASSLDGRTYEQYF.

J is TRBJ2-5 and V is TRBV30; 7 bases line up with TRBD1. This CDR3 spans 15 amino acids. V gave up 1 base and J gave up 2 bases; unmatched junction bases: 7. CDR1 is GTSNPN, CDR2 SVGIG, per germline (reference sequence). The CDR3 sequence: CAWSGTTGRQETQYF. The CDR3 bases are TGTGCCTGGAGTGGAACGACAGGGAGACAAGAGACCCAGTACTTC.

This chain uses TRBV19 with TRBJ1-1; 7 positions agree with TRBD1. The junction had 10 bases not matched to a gene; V was cut back by 5 bases and J by 4 bases. The CDR3 is 15 amino acids. Germline V gene lookup returns CDR1 LNHDA and CDR2 SQIVND (reference sequence). This chain's CDR3 is CASSLTGVGGTEAFF. Here the CDR3 DNA reads TGTGCCAGTAGTCTAACAGGGGTTGGTGGCACTGAAGCTTTCTTT.